This TCR beta chain appears in the sequencing data of a study of blood T cell repertoires in COVID-19 (dated by TCRdb to the early 2020s). Regarding the research as a whole: Samples covering the acute and convalescent phases of COVID-19 were provided by collaborators in the United States, Italy and Spain. The prospective study material was composed of cDNA or gDNA derived from T cells, B-cell-depleted T cells, or PBMCs. The dataset comprised deeply sampled blood TCRbeta repertoires from subjects exposed to, actively infected with, or recovered from COVID-19. The repertoires were made available in a free public database intended to serve as a resource for research on the immune response to SARS-CoV-2. The samples were drawn from two sources: the first 160 participants of the ongoing ImmuneRACE study, and 1,000 to 1,500 subjects contributed by 6 global collaborators. Sample metadata almost always included a de-identified subject ID, COVID-19 status, age in years and sex. Where available, HLA class I and class II types were taken from metadata supplied by the sample provider and were not determined by assay-based typing.

A note on this clone: Its antigen is unknown. No clone much larger than this one lies a single base away; base qualities are absent.

From the cysteine up to the phenylalanine, the CDR3 has a length of 14 residues. The CDR3 DNA has 42 bases and is translated from base 1. The germline V gene (reference sequence) provides CDR1 SGHNT and CDR2 YYREEE. Trimming removed 6 bases from V and 8 bases from J, leaving 18 bases between the germline ends. Beyond this particular receptor, the publication reports: Clinical and demographic metadata were provided uncurated, with the amount varying by source and participant.

TCRbeta CDR3 regions were amplified from genomic DNA using the immunoSEQ Assay, a bias-controlled multiplex PCR. Per the original workflow: Nucleated cell counts per sample were estimated from amplification of reference gene primers within the assay. Sequence reads were collapsed and filtered to measure the absolute abundance of every unique TCRbeta CDR3 rearrangement. For each sample, productive Simpson clonality was calculated as the square root of Simpson's diversity index over productive rearrangements. TCRdb's version of the immuneACCESS table is confined to in-frame rearrangements and falls short of the full clone set. An unresolved V gene accounts for under half of the shortfall where checked; the remainder is of unknown origin. V and J calls and clone size are given by that table; D and trimming were obtained from the DNA. The sample records about 48,000 clones, approximately 89% of which are singletons. About 29% of the sample is in the top ten clones.

Whole blood was collected in K2EDTA tubes by collaborating institutions according to the institutions' own protocols. Collaborator samples were shipped for TCRbeta analysis as frozen whole blood, isolated PBMCs, or DNA extracted from either sample type. The sample comprised peripheral blood. The chain links TRBV5-4 with TRBJ2-1; the D gene is perhaps TRBD2, on 7 matching bases. The TCR comes from a woman older than 75 with acute or convalescent COVID-19. The CDR3 region: CASTRGGVADEQFF. The nucleotide sequence is TGTGCCAGCACCCGAGGGGGGGTGGCCGATGAGCAGTTCTTC.